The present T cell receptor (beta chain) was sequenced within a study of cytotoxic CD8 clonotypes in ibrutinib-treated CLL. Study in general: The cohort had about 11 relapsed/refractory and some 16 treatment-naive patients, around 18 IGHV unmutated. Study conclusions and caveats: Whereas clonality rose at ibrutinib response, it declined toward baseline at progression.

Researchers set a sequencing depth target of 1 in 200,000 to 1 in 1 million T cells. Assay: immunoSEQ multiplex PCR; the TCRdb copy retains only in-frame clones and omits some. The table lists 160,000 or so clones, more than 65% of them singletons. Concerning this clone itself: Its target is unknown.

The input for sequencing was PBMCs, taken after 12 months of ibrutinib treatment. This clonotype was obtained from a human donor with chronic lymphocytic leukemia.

CDR3 amino acids: CASSWGGRTDTQYF. Written as DNA, the CDR3 is TGTGCCAGCAGTTGGGGGGGCCGCACAGATACGCAGTATTTT. The chain is built from TRBV28 and TRBJ2-3; D perhaps matches TRBD2 (7 bases). Between the trimmed V and J ends, which lost 4 bases and 1 base, there was a span of 9 bases. CDR3 length: 14 amino acids. CDR1 and CDR2 (germline): MDHEN, SYDVKM.